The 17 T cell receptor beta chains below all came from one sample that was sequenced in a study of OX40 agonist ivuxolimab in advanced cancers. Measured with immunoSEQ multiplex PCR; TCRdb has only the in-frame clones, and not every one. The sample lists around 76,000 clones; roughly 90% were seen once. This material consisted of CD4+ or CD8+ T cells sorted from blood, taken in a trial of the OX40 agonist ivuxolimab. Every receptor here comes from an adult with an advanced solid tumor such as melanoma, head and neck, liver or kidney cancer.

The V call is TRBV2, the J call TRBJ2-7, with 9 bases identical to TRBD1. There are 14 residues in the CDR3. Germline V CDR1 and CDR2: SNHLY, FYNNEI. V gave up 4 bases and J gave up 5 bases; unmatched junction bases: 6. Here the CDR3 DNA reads TGTGCCAGCAGTGGTCGGGACAGGGTGGACGAGCAGTACTTC. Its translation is CASSGRDRVDEQYF.

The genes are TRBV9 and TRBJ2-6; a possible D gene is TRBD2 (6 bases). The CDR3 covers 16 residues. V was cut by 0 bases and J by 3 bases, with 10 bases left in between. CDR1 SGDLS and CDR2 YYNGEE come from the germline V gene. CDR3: CASSVGSGVGANVLTF. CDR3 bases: TGTGCCAGCAGCGTAGGTTCGGGAGTTGGGGCCAACGTCCTGACTTTC.

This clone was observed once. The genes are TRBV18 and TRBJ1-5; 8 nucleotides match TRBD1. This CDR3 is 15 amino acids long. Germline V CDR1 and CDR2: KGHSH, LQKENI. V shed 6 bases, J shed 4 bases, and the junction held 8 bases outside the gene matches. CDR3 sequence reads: CASSSQGAINQPQHF. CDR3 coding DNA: TGTGCCAGCTCCTCCCAGGGGGCTATTAATCAGCCCCAGCATTTT. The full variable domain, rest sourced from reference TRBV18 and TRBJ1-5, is NAGVMQNPRHLVRRRGQEARLRCSPMKGHSHVYWYRQLPEEGLKFMVYLQKENIIDESGMPKERFSAEFPKEGPSILRIQQVVRGDSAAYFCASSSQGAINQPQHFGDGTRLSIL.

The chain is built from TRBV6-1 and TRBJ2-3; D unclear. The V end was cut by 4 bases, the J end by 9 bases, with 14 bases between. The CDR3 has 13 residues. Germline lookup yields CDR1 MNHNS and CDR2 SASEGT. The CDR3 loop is CASSANRNPTQYF. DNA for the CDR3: TGTGCCAGCAGTGCAAATAGGAACCCCACGCAGTATTTT.

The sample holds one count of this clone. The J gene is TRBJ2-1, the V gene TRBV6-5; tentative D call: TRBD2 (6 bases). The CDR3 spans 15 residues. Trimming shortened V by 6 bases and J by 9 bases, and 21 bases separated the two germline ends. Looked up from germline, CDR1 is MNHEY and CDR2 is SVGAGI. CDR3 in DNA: TGTGCCAGCAGGGCTCCGGGACTTTTCATCAGTGAGCAGTTCTTC. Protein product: CASRAPGLFISEQFF.

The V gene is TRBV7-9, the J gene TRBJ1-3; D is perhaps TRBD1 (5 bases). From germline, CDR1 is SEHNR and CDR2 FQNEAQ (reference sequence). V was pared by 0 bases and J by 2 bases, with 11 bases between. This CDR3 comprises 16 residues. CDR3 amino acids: CASSLAPPGAGNTIYF. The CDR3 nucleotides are TGTGCCAGCAGCTTAGCCCCGCCGGGGGCTGGAAACACCATATATTTT.

The CDR3 sequence: CASSLFFGVTYEQYF. CDR3 coding DNA: TGTGCCAGCAGCTTATTCTTTGGGGTAACCTACGAGCAGTACTTC. V usage is TRBV11-2 and J usage is TRBJ2-7; D remains unclear. The CDR3 sequence is 15 residues long. The germline gives CDR1 SGHAT, CDR2 FQNNGV. Between the trimmed V and J ends, which lost 2 bases and 2 bases, there was a span of 13 bases.

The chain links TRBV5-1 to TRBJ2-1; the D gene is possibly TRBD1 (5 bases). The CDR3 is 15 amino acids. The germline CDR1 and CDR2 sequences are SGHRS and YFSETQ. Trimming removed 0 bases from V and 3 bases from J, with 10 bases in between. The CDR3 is CASSLGDSVYNEQFF. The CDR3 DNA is TGCGCCAGCAGCTTGGGCGACAGCGTCTACAATGAGCAGTTCTTC.

The CDR3 loop reads CATSREPGTDTQYF. Written as DNA, the CDR3 is TGTGCCACCAGCAGAGAGCCTGGCACAGATACGCAGTATTTT. The chain recombines TRBV15 with TRBJ2-3; D not resolved. The ends were cut back, 0 bases at V and 1 base at J, with 5 bases in the middle. CDR1 and CDR2 (germline): LNHNV, YYDKDF (reference sequence). This CDR3 contains 14 residues.

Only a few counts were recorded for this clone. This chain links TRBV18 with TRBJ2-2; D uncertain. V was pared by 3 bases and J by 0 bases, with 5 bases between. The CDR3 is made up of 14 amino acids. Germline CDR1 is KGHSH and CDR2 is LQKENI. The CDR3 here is CASSPQPNTGELFF. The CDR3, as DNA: TGTGCCAGCTCACCCCAACCGAACACCGGGGAGCTGTTTTTT.

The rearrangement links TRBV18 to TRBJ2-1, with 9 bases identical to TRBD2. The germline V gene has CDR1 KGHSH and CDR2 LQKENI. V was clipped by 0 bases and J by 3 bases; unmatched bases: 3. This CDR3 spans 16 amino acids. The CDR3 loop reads CASSPPSGSIYNEQFF. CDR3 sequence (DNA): TGTGCCAGCTCACCACCTAGCGGGAGTATCTACAATGAGCAGTTCTTC.

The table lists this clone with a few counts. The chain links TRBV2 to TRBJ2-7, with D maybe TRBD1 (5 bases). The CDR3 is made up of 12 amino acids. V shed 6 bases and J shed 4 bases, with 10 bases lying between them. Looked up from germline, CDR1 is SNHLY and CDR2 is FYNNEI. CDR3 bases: TGTGCCAGCAGCAGGGTTCGGTACGAGCAGTACTTC. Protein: CASSRVRYEQYF.

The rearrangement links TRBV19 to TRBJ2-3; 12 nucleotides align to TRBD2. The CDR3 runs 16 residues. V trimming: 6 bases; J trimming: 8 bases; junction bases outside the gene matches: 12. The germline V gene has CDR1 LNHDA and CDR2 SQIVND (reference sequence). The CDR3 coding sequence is TGTGCCAGTAGCGACCTAGCGGGAGGGCCTTTTGGTACGCAGTATTTT. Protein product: CASSDLAGGPFGTQYF.

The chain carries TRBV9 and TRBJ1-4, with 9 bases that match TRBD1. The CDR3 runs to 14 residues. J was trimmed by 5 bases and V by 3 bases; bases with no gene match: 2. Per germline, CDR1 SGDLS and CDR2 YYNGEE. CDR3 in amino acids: CASSGTGDNEKLFF. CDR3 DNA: TGTGCCAGCAGCGGGACAGGGGACAATGAAAAACTGTTTTTT.

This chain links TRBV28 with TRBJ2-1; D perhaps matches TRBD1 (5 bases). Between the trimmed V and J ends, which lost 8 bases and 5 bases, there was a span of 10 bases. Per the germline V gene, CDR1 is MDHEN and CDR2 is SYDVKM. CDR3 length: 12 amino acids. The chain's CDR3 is CASGQGDNEQFF. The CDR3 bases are TGTGCCAGCGGGCAGGGCGACAATGAGCAGTTCTTC.

CDR3 coding DNA: TGTGCCAGCTCCCCCCTGGGAGGGGCCAACGTCCTGACTTTC. This sequence encodes CASSPLGGANVLTF. The chain combines TRBV18 with TRBJ2-6; D is undetermined. CDR1 is KGHSH and CDR2 is LQKENI in the germline V gene. The CDR3 has 14 amino acids. Trimming shortened V by 6 bases and J by 4 bases, and 10 bases separated the two germline ends.

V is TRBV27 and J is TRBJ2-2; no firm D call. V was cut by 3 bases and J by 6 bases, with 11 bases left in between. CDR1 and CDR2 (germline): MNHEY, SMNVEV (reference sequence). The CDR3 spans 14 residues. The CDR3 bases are TGTGCCAGCAGTTTGTCCAGAACGGCCGGGGAGCTGTTTTTT. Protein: CASSLSRTAGELFF.